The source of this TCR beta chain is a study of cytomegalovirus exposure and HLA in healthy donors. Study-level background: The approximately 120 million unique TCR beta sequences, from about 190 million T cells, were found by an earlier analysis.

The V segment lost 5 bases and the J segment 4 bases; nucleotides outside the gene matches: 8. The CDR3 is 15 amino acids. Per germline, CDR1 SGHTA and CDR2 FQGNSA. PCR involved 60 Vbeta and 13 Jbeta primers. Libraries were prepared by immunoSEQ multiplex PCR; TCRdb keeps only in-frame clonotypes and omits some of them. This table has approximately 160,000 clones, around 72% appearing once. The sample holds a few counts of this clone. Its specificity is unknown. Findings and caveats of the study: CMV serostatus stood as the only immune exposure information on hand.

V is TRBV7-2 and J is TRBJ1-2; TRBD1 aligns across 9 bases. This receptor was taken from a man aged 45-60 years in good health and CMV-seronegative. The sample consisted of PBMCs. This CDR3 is CASSLGTGRSYGYTF. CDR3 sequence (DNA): TGTGCCAGCAGCCTCGGGACAGGGAGGTCCTATGGCTACACCTTC.